These 17 T cell receptor beta chains originate from one sample sequenced in a study of early T cells in non-severe SARS-CoV-2 infection. TCRdb reanalysed the 5' RACE reads using MiXCR and keeps one entry per CDR3 protein. The repertoire has just under 65,000 distinct CDR3 sequences, 8.8% of them found once; the top ten carry roughly 13%. Here the sequenced sample was whole blood, taken at baseline. Receptors originate from an adult who was a healthcare worker with PCR-confirmed SARS-CoV-2 infection or an uninfected control (not recorded which).

This clonotype was found a few times. The chain recombines TRBV7-9 with TRBJ1-1; D is uncertain. Germline V lookup: CDR1 SEHNR, CDR2 FQNEAQ (reference sequence). The CDR3 loop spans 12 amino acids. V was pared by 1 base and J by 3 bases, with 3 bases between. The CDR3, as DNA: TGTGCCAGCAGCTTAGTTTACACTGAAGCTTTCTTT. This translates into CASSLVYTEAFF.

The table lists this clonotype with many counts. CDR3: CASSLERAGEQFF. CDR3 in DNA: TGTGCCAGCAGCTTAGAGAGGGCAGGGGAGCAGTTCTTC. This chain links TRBV7-9 with TRBJ2-1; D possibly uses TRBD1 or TRBD2 (5 bases each). The CDR3 contains 13 residues. Germline CDR1 and CDR2: SEHNR and FQNEAQ (reference sequence). Trimming removed 1 base at V and 10 bases at J, with 11 bases between.

This clonotype was seen many times. The gene calls are TRBV5-4 and TRBJ2-7, with a tentative D call TRBD1 (5 bases). Germline V gene lookup returns CDR1 SGHNT and CDR2 YYREEE (reference sequence). The ends were cut back, 0 bases at V and 3 bases at J, with 7 bases in the middle. CDR3 length: 13 residues. The CDR3 bases are TGTGCCAGCAGCTTGGGACAGAACTACGAGCAGTACTTC. Translating gives CASSLGQNYEQYF.

This clonotype was counted at least ten times. The V gene is TRBV5-5, the J gene TRBJ1-6; the match to TRBD1 covers 11 bases. CDR3 length equals 17 residues. The germline V gene encodes CDR1 SGHKS and CDR2 YYEKEE (reference sequence). V trimming: 0 bases; J trimming: 9 bases; junction bases outside the gene matches: 8. CDR3 nucleotides: TGTGCCAGCAGCTTGGATTCTTGGACAGGGGGCTTTTCACCCCTCCACTTT. Its translation: CASSLDSWTGGFSPLHF.

The V call is TRBV5-1, the J call TRBJ1-2, with TRBD1 matching 7 bases. The CDR3 consists of 15 residues. Germline values: CDR1 SGHRS, CDR2 YFSETQ. V dropped 4 bases and J dropped 2; count of bases not matched to a gene: 8. The CDR3 loop is CASSPDRAHNYGYTF. The DNA for the CDR3 is TGCGCCAGCAGCCCAGACAGGGCCCACAACTATGGCTACACCTTC.

J is TRBJ2-7 and V is TRBV11-2; D unclear. V lost 5 bases to trimming and J lost 3 bases, with 11 bases between them. CDR3 length equals 13 residues. Germline CDR1 reads SGHAT; CDR2 reads FQNNGV. The CDR3 protein is CASSAGLRYEQYF. CDR3 DNA sequence: TGTGCCAGCAGCGCCGGCTTACGCTACGAGCAGTACTTC.

The rearrangement joins TRBV18 to TRBJ2-7; TRBD1 matches 10 bases. CDR1 KGHSH and CDR2 LQKENI come from the germline V gene. The CDR3 is 16 amino acids. The V gene end was trimmed by 0 bases and the J gene end by 2 bases; junction bases not matched to a gene: 4. CDR3 bases: TGTGCCAGCTCACCACCGGGACAGGGGAGACCCTACGAGCAGTACTTC. This sequence encodes CASSPPGQGRPYEQYF.

V is TRBV12-3 or TRBV12-4 and J is TRBJ2-3; 11 positions match TRBD1. The CDR3 loop spans 16 amino acids. V lost 6 bases, J lost 4 bases, and 9 bases stayed unmatched. Here the CDR3 DNA reads TGTGCCAGCAGGTTAAAGTCGGGACAGGGGGCAGATACGCAGTATTTT. Protein sequence: CASRLKSGQGADTQYF.

The chain is built from TRBV3-1 and TRBJ2-1; D is perhaps TRBD1 (6 bases). Trimming removed 0 bases from V and 10 bases from J, with 16 bases in between. The germline CDR1 and CDR2 sequences are LGHDT and YNNKEL (reference sequence). The CDR3 contains 15 residues. The CDR3 DNA sequence: TGTGCCAGCAGCCAAGACTACCACAGGGTACTCGAGCAGTTCTTC. Translating gives CASSQDYHRVLEQFF.

This clonotype was picked up many times. This chain links TRBV7-2 with TRBJ1-2; D gene uncertain. Trimming shortened V by 4 bases and J by 4 bases, and 19 bases separated the two germline ends. This CDR3 contains 16 residues. Germline assignment: CDR1 SGHTA and CDR2 FQGNSA. CDR3 DNA: TGTGCCAGCAGCTCCGTAGGAGGGAAGGCGTTCTATGGCTACACCTTC. This gives the protein CASSSVGGKAFYGYTF.

This clonotype was counted ten times or more. The chain recombines TRBV12-3 or TRBV12-4 with TRBJ1-5; no clear D. The V end was cut by 4 bases, the J end by 4 bases, with 8 bases between. The CDR3 has 13 amino acids. The CDR3, as DNA: TGTGCCAGCAGTTCCGGACGGAATCAGCCCCAGCATTTT. This translates into CASSSGRNQPQHF.

In its sample, this clonotype was seen once. This may stem from a read error, because a much larger clone lies one nucleotide away. V usage is TRBV20-1 and J usage is TRBJ2-7; 14 bases are shared with TRBD2. The CDR3 spans 14 residues. The V gene end was trimmed by 7 bases and the J gene end by 6 bases; junction bases not matched to a gene: 8. Germline V gives CDR1 DFQATT, CDR2 SNEGSKA (reference sequence). The DNA of the CDR3 is TGCAGTGTCCAAACCGGACTAGCGGGAGGCGAGCAGTACTTC. The encoded protein is CSVQTGLAGGEQYF.

The table lists this clonotype with a few counts. This rearrangement joins TRBV12-3 or TRBV12-4 to TRBJ1-2; D is possibly TRBD1 (5 bases). Trimming stripped 3 bases from V and 3 bases from J, with 8 bases between. This CDR3 contains 13 residues. The CDR3 here is CASSFDSYYGYTF. The DNA of the CDR3 is TGTGCCAGCAGTTTCGACAGCTACTATGGCTACACCTTC.

This clonotype was counted at least ten times. V and J are TRBV19 and TRBJ2-1; TRBD2 might be the D (6 bases). This CDR3 is built from 17 residues. Per the germline V gene, CDR1 is LNHDA and CDR2 is SQIVND (reference sequence). The V and J ends lost 0 bases and 6 bases respectively, with 18 bases between them. CDR3 DNA sequence: TGTGCCAGTAGTATAGATCACGTGGCGGGACTCTCCAATGAGCAGTTCTTC. It encodes CASSIDHVAGLSNEQFF.

The rearrangement joins TRBV7-3 to TRBJ2-2, with D possibly matching TRBD1 (6 bases). The CDR3 has 15 amino acids. Trimming cost V 3 bases and J 5 bases, with 13 bases left between them. CDR1 and CDR2 from the germline V gene are SGHTA and FQGTGA. In DNA form, the CDR3 reads TGTGCCAGCAGCTTTGGGGGCGCTGGGACCGGGGAGCTGTTTTTT. Protein sequence: CASSFGGAGTGELFF.

This clonotype was found a few times. This chain links TRBV6-2 or TRBV6-3 with TRBJ2-5; unclear D gene. The germline V and J ends were trimmed by 6 bases and 7 bases, with 15 bases remaining between them. CDR1 MNHEY and CDR2 SVGEGT come from the germline V gene. The CDR3 has 13 residues. Here the CDR3 DNA reads TGTGCCAGCAGCGTTACTCCATGGGGGACCCAGTACTTC. It codes for CASSVTPWGTQYF.

Many counts were recorded for this clonotype. This chain joins TRBV20-1 and TRBJ2-4; D may correspond to TRBD1 or TRBD2 (5 bases each). The V gene lost 6 bases and the J gene lost 6 bases, with 18 bases spanning the gap. CDR3 length: 14 residues. Germline CDR1 and CDR2: DFQATT and SNEGSKA (reference sequence). DNA for the CDR3: TGCAGTGCCCCCACCGGCAGGGACGTAAACATTCAGTACTTC. Protein: CSAPTGRDVNIQYF.